This is a list of T cell receptor beta chains from one sample in a study of blood T cell repertoires in COVID-19. Profiled with immunoSEQ multiplex PCR; TCRdb holds only in-frame clones, not every one. The table lists tens of thousands of clones, almost 85% of them singletons. The sequenced sample consisted of peripheral blood. These receptors originate from a woman aged 80 or over with acute or convalescent COVID-19. CDR3s leave out the opening cysteine and the closing phenylalanine or tryptophan. The order of the fields is CDR3 protein, J gene, clone size, CDR3 length, V gene. The size entry is marked missing in some rows and otherwise reads once, few, many or a size class.

CDR3aa: ASNRLAGGYNEQF
j_gene: TRBJ2-1
abundance: few
len: 13
v_gene: TRBV2

CDR3aa: ASRRQPNTEAF
j_gene: TRBJ1-1
abundance: .
len: 11
v_gene: TRBV2

CDR3aa: ASSATSADTQY
j_gene: TRBJ2-3
abundance: .
len: 11
v_gene: TRBV5-4

CDR3aa: ASSLGLAGGPWETQY
j_gene: TRBJ2-5
abundance: .
len: 15
v_gene: TRBV5-1

CDR3aa: ASSSPLSAGAYTDTQY
j_gene: TRBJ2-3
abundance: .
len: 16
v_gene: TRBV11-2

CDR3aa: ASSEEWVSSYNSPLH
j_gene: TRBJ1-6
abundance: .
len: 15
v_gene: TRBV2

CDR3aa: ASATGLNSPLH
j_gene: TRBJ1-6
abundance: .
len: 11
v_gene: TRBV30

CDR3aa: ASSLQGNTGELF
j_gene: TRBJ2-2
abundance: .
len: 12
v_gene: TRBV5-8

CDR3aa: ASSTRQDYGYT
j_gene: TRBJ1-2
abundance: .
len: 11
v_gene: TRBV12-3/TRBV12-4

CDR3aa: ASSGLDSYEQY
j_gene: TRBJ2-7
abundance: .
len: 11
v_gene: TRBV27

CDR3aa: ASSLGQQGQWFMNTEAF
j_gene: TRBJ1-1
abundance: .
len: 17
v_gene: TRBV7-9

CDR3aa: ASSGQGDYGYT
j_gene: TRBJ1-2
abundance: few
len: 11
v_gene: TRBV19

CDR3aa: SVGPSGGNEQY
j_gene: TRBJ2-7
abundance: .
len: 11
v_gene: TRBV29-1

CDR3aa: ASSILVRGRGQPQH
j_gene: TRBJ1-5
abundance: .
len: 14
v_gene: TRBV19

CDR3aa: ASSLSPGEYNEQF
j_gene: TRBJ2-1
abundance: .
len: 13
v_gene: TRBV5-1

CDR3aa: ASSVARQGTEAF
j_gene: TRBJ1-1
abundance: .
len: 12
v_gene: TRBV5-1

CDR3aa: ASSGTHSNQPQH
j_gene: TRBJ1-5
abundance: .
len: 12
v_gene: TRBV2

CDR3aa: ASSPVGGHSYEQY
j_gene: TRBJ2-7
abundance: .
len: 13
v_gene: TRBV6-5

CDR3aa: ASSVVGAQENTIY
j_gene: TRBJ1-3
abundance: .
len: 13
v_gene: TRBV9

CDR3aa: ASSQNRGRMNTEAF
j_gene: TRBJ1-1
abundance: .
len: 14
v_gene: TRBV7-8

CDR3aa: ASSPLGTYEQY
j_gene: TRBJ2-7
abundance: .
len: 11
v_gene: TRBV6-5

CDR3aa: ASRSPGGAYNEQF
j_gene: TRBJ2-1
abundance: .
len: 13
v_gene: TRBV27

CDR3aa: ASREGRTSSYEQY
j_gene: TRBJ2-7
abundance: .
len: 13
v_gene: TRBV2

CDR3aa: ASRREEHRYTEAF
j_gene: TRBJ1-1
abundance: .
len: 13
v_gene: TRBV6-4

CDR3aa: ASSLLLAGGLNEQF
j_gene: TRBJ2-1
abundance: .
len: 14
v_gene: TRBV11-2

CDR3aa: ASSQGLYGTSGGRDTQY
j_gene: TRBJ2-3
abundance: once
len: 17
v_gene: TRBV4-1

CDR3aa: AIQLAPGTDTQY
j_gene: TRBJ2-3
abundance: once
len: 12
v_gene: TRBV10-3

CDR3aa: ASSGGSGGARDTQY
j_gene: TRBJ2-3
abundance: .
len: 14
v_gene: TRBV10-2

CDR3aa: ASSFQQGPPYEQY
j_gene: TRBJ2-7
abundance: .
len: 13
v_gene: TRBV5-1

CDR3aa: AWSAITDTQY
j_gene: TRBJ2-3
abundance: .
len: 10
v_gene: TRBV30

CDR3aa: ASSPTGSNYGYT
j_gene: TRBJ1-2
abundance: few
len: 12
v_gene: TRBV4-1

CDR3aa: ASSPPGQLEQPQH
j_gene: TRBJ1-5
abundance: .
len: 13
v_gene: TRBV18

CDR3aa: ASRLSQSYEQY
j_gene: TRBJ2-7
abundance: .
len: 11
v_gene: TRBV6-5

CDR3aa: ASRGGPGETQY
j_gene: TRBJ2-5
abundance: .
len: 11
v_gene: TRBV7-2

CDR3aa: ASSLVALSTDTQY
j_gene: TRBJ2-3
abundance: .
len: 13
v_gene: TRBV5-6

CDR3aa: AGMDRGRCNQPQH
j_gene: TRBJ1-5
abundance: once
len: 13
v_gene: TRBV10-3

CDR3aa: ASSPQQGGRTEAF
j_gene: TRBJ1-1
abundance: .
len: 13
v_gene: TRBV18

CDR3aa: ASSLQGGRGGTDTQY
j_gene: TRBJ2-3
abundance: .
len: 15
v_gene: TRBV7-9

CDR3aa: ASSEGGRREETQY
j_gene: TRBJ2-5
abundance: .
len: 13
v_gene: TRBV7-2

CDR3aa: ASSRTRDYEQY
j_gene: TRBJ2-7
abundance: .
len: 11
v_gene: TRBV11-2

CDR3aa: ASSFGLGETQY
j_gene: TRBJ2-5
abundance: .
len: 11
v_gene: TRBV28

CDR3aa: ASSQTSVEQY
j_gene: TRBJ2-7
abundance: .
len: 10
v_gene: TRBV14

CDR3aa: ASPHEETGELF
j_gene: TRBJ2-2
abundance: .
len: 11
v_gene: TRBV5-1

CDR3aa: AWSVAGRNTEAF
j_gene: TRBJ1-1
abundance: .
len: 12
v_gene: TRBV30

CDR3aa: ASSLMTSGSYEQY
j_gene: TRBJ2-7
abundance: .
len: 13
v_gene: TRBV5-4

CDR3aa: ASSESGQGDNEQF
j_gene: TRBJ2-1
abundance: .
len: 13
v_gene: TRBV10-1

CDR3aa: ASRSGTAQETQY
j_gene: TRBJ2-5
abundance: .
len: 12
v_gene: TRBV6-5

CDR3aa: ASSLGNLGVTEAF
j_gene: TRBJ1-1
abundance: .
len: 13
v_gene: TRBV7-8

CDR3aa: ASSPLAGVIETQY
j_gene: TRBJ2-5
abundance: .
len: 13
v_gene: TRBV7-3

CDR3aa: ASSRGTGTYNEQF
j_gene: TRBJ2-1
abundance: .
len: 13
v_gene: TRBV3-1/TRBV3-2

CDR3aa: ASSTQTGGGYEQY
j_gene: TRBJ2-7
abundance: once
len: 13
v_gene: TRBV9

CDR3aa: ASSYTGTANYGYT
j_gene: TRBJ1-2
abundance: .
len: 13
v_gene: TRBV6-5

CDR3aa: ASSEGQGDNEQF
j_gene: TRBJ2-1
abundance: .
len: 12
v_gene: TRBV9

CDR3aa: ASSDPGGIFTDTQY
j_gene: TRBJ2-3
abundance: .
len: 14
v_gene: TRBV10-2